This entry is about one T cell receptor (beta chain). The target antigen is unknown. The data were obtained in a study of T-cell reconstitution after alpha-beta-depleted transplantation in children. Regarding the study as a whole: Some patients' high day-60 TCRbeta diversity was attributed to recipient cells surviving conditioning. The authors attributed T-cell counts and diversity one year after transplant mostly to newly produced T cells. Roughly two months post-transplant, alpha-beta T cells reportedly originated from several hundred graft clones that had expanded.

CDR1 is MNHEY, CDR2 SVGAGI, per germline. Trimming removed 2 bases at V and 2 bases at J, with 13 bases between. CDR3 length equals 17 residues. Molecular barcoding with unique molecular identifiers was used for the TCRbeta library. TCRdb recomputed calls from the PCR reads with MiXCR, one row per CDR3 protein. The sample consists of hundreds of thousands of distinct CDR3 sequences, 15% to 20% of them appearing once. The receptor was derived from a boy younger than two who had a stem cell transplant for Wiskott-Aldrich syndrome, so the T cells may come from the graft donor. V is TRBV6-5 and J is TRBJ2-6; a weak D match, TRBD2 (5 bases). The input for sequencing was PBMCs, mostly from graft donor cells, taken 360 days after TCRalphabeta/CD19-depleted stem cell transplant. Written as DNA, the CDR3 is TGTGCCAGCAGTTACCGAGGGTCCCTCCCTGGGGCCAACGTCCTGACTTTC. Translation gives CASSYRGSLPGANVLTF.